This T cell receptor (beta chain) was documented in a study of beta chain features in type 1 diabetes. Study observations and caveats: VDJ junctions from patients with type 1 diabetes contained fewer insertions and more deletions. These data did not resolve whether HLA type affects TCRB rearrangement. Patients' naive, central memory and regulatory TCRB repertoires appeared more alike than those of healthy donors. Type 1 diabetes patients had moderately but significantly shorter TCRB CDR3s in all four CD4+ subsets.

Since all of the isolated RNA was reverse transcribed, expressed TCRB transcripts were what got sequenced. The table came from immunoSEQ multiplex PCR; TCRdb's copy has only in-frame clones and leaves some out. This table holds approximately 27,000 clones, about 52% found once. Purity (above 95%) was reached by all sorted populations. This CDR3 is built from 16 residues. V was clipped by 1 base and J by 9 bases; unmatched bases: 7. CDR1 is MGHDK and CDR2 is SYGVNS in the germline V gene. Details on this clone: Its target is not known.

The origin of this receptor is a young man with type 1 diabetes. The sample was stem cell memory CD4+ T cells from blood. This chain uses TRBV25-1 with TRBJ1-6; 9 bases agree with TRBD1. The CDR3 DNA reads TGTGCCAGCAGTGAATCGTGGGGGACAGGGAGTTCACCCCTCCACTTT. It specifies CASSESWGTGSSPLHF.